The 25 T cell receptor beta chains in this list originate from one sample, sequenced in a study of blood T cell repertoires in COVID-19. This table comes from immunoSEQ multiplex PCR, and its TCRdb copy is limited to in-frame clones, with some not included. Counted here are approximately 300,000 clones, about nine tenths occurring once; the ten biggest clones make up roughly 5.2%. The sequencing input was PBMCs or T cells enriched from blood (not recorded which). Receptor source: a man in his fifties or sixties who had recovered from COVID-19.

This clone appeared a single time. The V gene is TRBV5-1, the J gene TRBJ1-3; possibly TRBD1 for D (5 bases). This CDR3 region has 16 residues. V was clipped by 5 bases and J by 0 bases, with 15 bases between them. Germline V CDR1 and CDR2: SGHRS, YFSETQ. The CDR3 region is CASSRGSVPSGNTIYF. The CDR3 bases are TGCGCCAGCAGTCGGGGGTCGGTCCCCTCTGGAAACACCATATATTTT.

The CDR3 here is CASSLIGTGFQPQHF. The CDR3 nucleotides read TGTGCCAGCAGCTTGATAGGGACAGGGTTTCAGCCCCAGCATTTT. The J gene is TRBJ1-5, the V gene TRBV7-2, with 9 bases that match TRBD1. With 3 bases clipped from V and 6 bases from J, the junction kept 6 bases outside the gene matches. The germline CDR1 and CDR2 sequences are SGHTA and FQGNSA. The CDR3 is 15 amino acids.

The rearrangement links TRBV11-2 to TRBJ1-1; 7 bases agree with TRBD1. V trimming: 6 bases; J trimming: 5 bases; junction bases outside the gene matches: 12. The CDR3 loop spans 15 amino acids. The germline gives CDR1 SGHAT, CDR2 FQNNGV. The chain's CDR3 is CASRPYQGGVTEAFF. The CDR3, as DNA: TGTGCCAGCAGACCCTATCAGGGGGGCGTAACTGAAGCTTTCTTT.

The chain combines TRBV9 with TRBJ2-5, with 8 bases aligning to TRBD2. CDR1 is SGDLS, CDR2 YYNGEE, per germline. The V and J ends lost 2 bases and 9 bases, in that order; junction bases with no gene match: 9. The CDR3 extends over 14 amino acids. The CDR3: CASSVSPGLESQYF. In DNA, the CDR3 is TGTGCCAGCAGCGTCAGTCCGGGACTAGAATCCCAGTACTTC.

This chain connects TRBV28 to TRBJ2-5; 10 nucleotides agree with TRBD1. V trimming: 6 bases; J trimming: 0 bases; junction bases outside the gene matches: 13. The CDR3 contains 18 residues. From germline, CDR1 is MDHEN and CDR2 SYDVKM. The CDR3 region is CASRIPAPDRGYQETQYF. The CDR3 nucleotides read TGTGCCAGCAGAATTCCCGCGCCGGACAGGGGGTACCAAGAGACCCAGTACTTC.

The chain couples TRBV30 to TRBJ1-1; possibly TRBD1 for D (6 bases). Germline loops: CDR1 GTSNPN, CDR2 SVGIG (reference sequence). The CDR3 has 14 residues. Deletions cut 4 bases from V and 1 base from J, with 13 bases between. The CDR3 sequence is CAWILGRGNTEAFF. The CDR3 coding sequence is TGTGCCTGGATCCTAGGCAGGGGGAACACTGAAGCTTTCTTT. Using reference TRBV30 and TRBJ1-1 for the parts outside the CDR3, the full variable domain is SQTIHQWPATLVQPVGSPLSLECTVEGTSNPNLYWYRQAAGRGLQLLFYSVGIGQISSEVPQNLSASRPQDRQFILSSKKLLLSDSGFYLCAWILGRGNTEAFFGQGTRLTVV.

A remark on this clone: Other DNA sequences from this sample encode an identical CDR3 as well. This chain joins TRBV28 and TRBJ2-7, with TRBD2 matching 11 bases. The CDR3 extends over 15 amino acids. V lost 5 bases, J lost 1 base, and 4 bases stayed unmatched. Germline assignment: CDR1 MDHEN and CDR2 SYDVKM. CDR3 nucleotides: TGTGCCAGCAGTCTGGGGACTAGCGGTTCCTACGAGCAGTACTTC. It codes for CASSLGTSGSYEQYF.

This chain joins TRBV19 and TRBJ1-2; D may be TRBD1 (5 bases). Germline V gene lookup returns CDR1 LNHDA and CDR2 SQIVND (reference sequence). Between the trimmed V and J ends, which lost 3 bases and 6 bases, there was a span of 14 bases. The CDR3 sequence is 14 residues long. The CDR3 DNA follows: TGTGCCAGTAGTATCCTCGGGGGATTGAATGGCTACACCTTC. It encodes CASSILGGLNGYTF. Using reference TRBV19 and TRBJ1-2 for the parts outside the CDR3, the full variable domain is DGGITQSPKYLFRKEGQNVTLSCEQNLNHDAMYWYRQDPGQGLRLIYYSQIVNDFQKGDIAEGYSVSREKKESFPLTVTSAQKNPTAFYLCASSILGGLNGYTFGSGTRLTVV.

The chain combines TRBV28 with TRBJ1-5; D remains unclear. Trimming pared 8 bases from V and 0 bases from J, leaving 11 bases between. Germline assignment: CDR1 MDHEN and CDR2 SYDVKM. The CDR3 runs 14 residues. The CDR3 region is CASGTVPSNQPQHF. The CDR3 DNA follows: TGTGCCAGCGGAACAGTCCCTAGCAATCAGCCCCAGCATTTT. The whole variable domain, remainder taken from reference TRBV28 and TRBJ1-5, is DVKVTQSSRYLVKRTGEKVFLECVQDMDHENMFWYRQDPGLGLRLIYFSYDVKMKEKGDIPEGYSVSREKKERFSLILESASTNQTSMYLCASGTVPSNQPQHFGDGTRLSIL.

The chain employs TRBV6-2 or TRBV6-3 and TRBJ1-5; 7 bases fit TRBD1. This CDR3 contains 18 residues. V shed 2 bases, J shed 7 bases, and the junction held 17 bases outside the gene matches. Germline V gives CDR1 MNHEY, CDR2 SVGEGT. The CDR3 here is CASSYPGTALRFGQPQHF. The CDR3 nucleotides are TGTGCCAGCAGTTACCCCGGGACAGCCCTTCGTTTCGGACAGCCCCAGCATTTT.

This clone appeared a few times. The chain links TRBV7-8 to TRBJ1-3; 8 nucleotides match TRBD1. The germline CDR1 and CDR2 sequences are SGHVS and FQNEAQ. CDR3 length equals 16 residues. J gave up 0 bases and V 6 bases, and 7 bases lay outside the gene matches. The CDR3 loop is CASSGTGLSSGNTIYF. CDR3 nucleotides: TGTGCCAGCAGTGGGACAGGTCTCAGCTCTGGAAACACCATATATTTT.

CDR3 sequence (DNA): TGTGCCAGCAGTTTAAGGTCGACAGGGTGGGCCCTACCCATTGGCTACACCTTC. Translating it yields CASSLRSTGWALPIGYTF. The rearrangement uses TRBV27 and TRBJ1-2; 7 positions match TRBD1. V dropped 2 bases and J dropped 7; count of bases not matched to a gene: 19. Germline V gives CDR1 MNHEY, CDR2 SMNVEV (reference sequence). The CDR3 length is 18 residues.

V gene TRBV20-1 combines with J gene TRBJ1-5; D call uncertain. Looked up from germline, CDR1 is DFQATT and CDR2 is SNEGSKA (reference sequence). CDR3 length equals 12 residues. V lost 3 bases and J lost 4, with 7 bases in between. Here the CDR3 reads CSASAFNQPQHF. In nucleotides, the CDR3 is TGCAGTGCTAGTGCGTTTAATCAGCCCCAGCATTTT.

The chain combines TRBV7-3 with TRBJ2-2, with TRBD2 matching 9 bases. Losses at the gene ends were 7 bases for V and 4 bases for J; bases not matched to a gene: 4. This CDR3 is 14 amino acids long. CDR1 and CDR2 from the germline V gene are SGHTA and FQGTGA. CDR3: CASKGTSSTGELFF. CDR3 bases: TGTGCCAGCAAGGGGACTAGCAGCACCGGGGAGCTGTTTTTT.

This chain links TRBV7-2 with TRBJ2-7; 7 positions match TRBD2. The CDR3 covers 14 residues. Germline V gene data show CDR1 as SGHTA and CDR2 as FQGNSA. V gave up 3 bases and J gave up 7 bases; unmatched junction bases: 9. For the CDR3, the DNA is TGTGCCAGCAGCTTCAGCGGGACCCAAAAGGAGCAGTACTTC. Its translation is CASSFSGTQKEQYF.

In the case of this clone: Within the sample, other DNA sequences also encode this same CDR3. The chain uses TRBV7-2 and TRBJ1-1; D unresolved. The ends were cut back, 1 base at V and 1 base at J, with 4 bases in the middle. CDR1 is SGHTA, CDR2 FQGNSA, per germline. The CDR3 spans 13 residues. The CDR3, as DNA: TGTGCCAGCAGCTTAGACAGGAACACTGAAGCTTTCTTT. Its protein is CASSLDRNTEAFF.

This clone was observed a few times. V is TRBV28 and J is TRBJ1-6, with 11 bases identical to TRBD1. From germline, CDR1 is MDHEN and CDR2 SYDVKM. This CDR3 is 14 amino acids long. The trim removed 5 bases at V and 11 bases at J, leaving 5 bases unmatched. CDR3 residues: CASSPGQGAPPLHF. The CDR3 DNA reads TGTGCCAGCAGTCCTGGACAGGGGGCACCACCCCTCCACTTT.

The chain links TRBV5-1 to TRBJ2-6; D may be TRBD2 (5 bases). The CDR3 is 17 residues long. Germline V lookup: CDR1 SGHRS, CDR2 YFSETQ. Trimming removed 1 base at V and 4 bases at J, with 15 bases between. Here the CDR3 DNA reads TGCGCCAGCAGCTTGCGTTTGCTGCTAGCCGGGGCCAACGTCCTGACTTTC. Translation: CASSLRLLLAGANVLTF.

This rearrangement joins TRBV19 to TRBJ2-1; TRBD1 is a possible D gene (5 bases). V was trimmed by 4 bases and J by 3 bases, leaving 7 bases between them. This CDR3 contains 13 residues. Germline-derived CDR1 and CDR2 are LNHDA and SQIVND (reference sequence). In nucleotides, the CDR3 is TGTGCCAGTAGTAAGACAGTCTACAATGAGCAGTTCTTC. Protein: CASSKTVYNEQFF.

About this clone itself: This sample also contains other DNA sequences that code for the same CDR3. V is TRBV7-2 and J is TRBJ2-1, with TRBD2 identical over 12 bases. Germline CDR1 is SGHTA and CDR2 is FQGNSA. V lost 2 bases and J lost 7; bases outside the gene matches: 3. This CDR3 has 15 residues. Here the CDR3 DNA reads TGTGCCAGCAGCTTACTAGCGGGAGGGCCAAATGAGCAGTTCTTC. This sequence encodes CASSLLAGGPNEQFF.

This rearrangement joins TRBV7-2 to TRBJ2-1; D may be TRBD1 (6 bases). Germline loops: CDR1 SGHTA, CDR2 FQGNSA. The length of the CDR3 is 15 residues. Between the trimmed V and J ends, which lost 4 bases and 5 bases, there was a span of 15 bases. The CDR3 DNA reads TGTGCCAGCAGCTCCAACAGGGCCTCTAACAATGAGCAGTTCTTC. Encoded protein: CASSSNRASNNEQFF.

V and J are TRBV7-2 and TRBJ2-1; 14 positions match TRBD2. CDR3 length equals 17 residues. With V trimmed by 1 base and J by 6 bases, 5 bases remained unmatched. The germline V gene encodes CDR1 SGHTA and CDR2 FQGNSA. CDR3 bases: TGTGCCAGCAGCTTAGGCTCCGGGACTAGCGGGAGCAATGAGCAGTTCTTC. The encoded protein is CASSLGSGTSGSNEQFF.

The chain has TRBV5-1 and TRBJ1-1; 7 positions match TRBD1. In germline, CDR1 is SGHRS, CDR2 YFSETQ. The CDR3 runs to 17 residues. The ends lost 1 base at V and 0 bases at J; junction bases unmatched: 9. DNA for the CDR3: TGCGCCAGCAGCTTGCAGGGGGGTCCGTCCCTGAACACTGAAGCTTTCTTT. Translation: CASSLQGGPSLNTEAFF.

This chain joins TRBV29-1 and TRBJ2-7, with D possibly TRBD1 on 6 matching bases. The CDR3 is 14 amino acids. Germline lookup yields CDR1 SQVTM and CDR2 ANQGSEA. V was pared by 2 bases and J by 6 bases, with 17 bases between. The CDR3 sequence is CSVEKGYRVGEQYF. CDR3 in DNA: TGCAGCGTTGAAAAGGGGTACAGGGTTGGCGAGCAGTACTTC.

This clone was recorded once. The chain carries TRBV27 and TRBJ2-2; maybe TRBD2 (6 bases). Germline V gene lookup returns CDR1 MNHEY and CDR2 SMNVEV (reference sequence). Trimming stripped 3 bases from V and 4 bases from J, with 12 bases between. The CDR3 extends over 15 amino acids. The CDR3 spells CASSLGGGFTGELFF. CDR3 nucleotides: TGTGCCAGCAGTTTGGGTGGGGGGTTCACCGGGGAGCTGTTTTTT.